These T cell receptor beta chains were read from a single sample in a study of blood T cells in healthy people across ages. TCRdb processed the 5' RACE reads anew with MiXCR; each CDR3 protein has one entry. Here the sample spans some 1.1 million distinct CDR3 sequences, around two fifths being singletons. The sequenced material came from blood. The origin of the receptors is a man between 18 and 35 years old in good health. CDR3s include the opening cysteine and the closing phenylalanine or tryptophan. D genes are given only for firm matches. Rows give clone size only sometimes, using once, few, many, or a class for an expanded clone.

TGCGCCAGCAGACCGGGGCCCTCCTACGAGCAGTACTTC CASRPGPSYEQYF many TRBV5-1 . TRBJ2-7
TGTGCCAGCAGCGTAACGGATGAGCAGTTCTTC CASSVTDEQFF . TRBV9 . TRBJ2-1
TGTGCCAGCAGTTCCACAGACAGGGTTGGCGCTGAAGCTTTCTTT CASSSTDRVGAEAFF . TRBV12-3/TRBV12-4 TRBD1 TRBJ1-1
TGTGCCAGCAGCCAAGCCGGACCGCAGGATACGCAGTATTTT CASSQAGPQDTQYF . TRBV3-1 . TRBJ2-3
TGTGCCAGCAGCCAAGATCCGGCTAGCGGGGGGAGGAACAATGAGCAGTACTTC CASSQDPASGGRNNEQYF once TRBV4-2 TRBD2 TRBJ2-5
TGCAGCGTTGAAGACGCGGGTCCCTACAATGAGCAGTTCTTC CSVEDAGPYNEQFF . TRBV29-1 . TRBJ2-1
TGTGCCTGGAGACTAGCGGGGGATAAAGAGACCCAGTACTTC CAWRLAGDKETQYF . TRBV30 TRBD2 TRBJ2-5
TGTGCCAGCAGTGAACGTGGGCTTCACGATCAGCCCCAGCATTTT CASSERGLHDQPQHF . TRBV6-1 . TRBJ1-5
TGCAGTGCTAGAGGGGACAGGGTTAGGGAGACCCAGTACTTC CSARGDRVRETQYF . TRBV20-1 TRBD1 TRBJ2-5
TGTGCCAGCAGCCCCAATAAGGGACAGGCGAACACTGAAGCTTTCTTT CASSPNKGQANTEAFF . TRBV7-2 TRBD1 TRBJ1-1
TGTGCCAGCAGCGTAACCGGGACAGCGAGTGGCTACACCTTC CASSVTGTASGYTF . TRBV9 TRBD1 TRBJ1-2
TGCGCCAGCAGCCAAGTCCAGGCACAAGAGACCCAGTACTTC CASSQVQAQETQYF . TRBV4-3 . TRBJ2-5
TGCGCCAGCAGCGAGGGGCTTGAAGCTTTCTTT CASSEGLEAFF . TRBV5-1 . TRBJ1-1
TGTGCCAGCGTCTTAGTTCGGGACTCGGCTTTCTTT CASVLVRDSAFF few TRBV7-2 . TRBJ1-1
TGTGCCAATTCCCGGGACAGGGAAAAAGAGCAGTACTTC CANSRDREKEQYF . TRBV10-3 TRBD1 TRBJ2-7
TGTGCCAGCAGTGCGACAGATGCCTACGAGCAGTACTTC CASSATDAYEQYF . TRBV12-3/TRBV12-4 . TRBJ2-7
TGCAGCGCCCGAGGGGACAGGGGACTCTACGAGCAGTACTTC CSARGDRGLYEQYF many TRBV29-1 TRBD1 TRBJ2-7
TGCAGTGCTAGGATAGGGGGGACACAATGGGTCAATGAGCAGTTCTTC CSARIGGTQWVNEQFF few TRBV20-1 . TRBJ2-1
TGTGCCACCAGTGATAGGGGACAGGGGGATGGACAGCCCCAGCATTTT CATSDRGQGDGQPQHF few TRBV24-1 TRBD1 TRBJ1-5
TGTGCCCGCAGTTTGGGAGGGTATAATGAAAAACTGTTTTTT CARSLGGYNEKLFF . TRBV12-3/TRBV12-4 . TRBJ1-4
TGTGCCAGCAGCGTATCAACCACGAGACTAGACAATGAGCAGTTCTTC CASSVSTTRLDNEQFF . TRBV9 . TRBJ2-1
TGTGCCAGCAGCCAAGATCTCGGGGGTTGGAACTATGGCTACACCTTC CASSQDLGGWNYGYTF . TRBV4-2 . TRBJ1-2
TGTGCCAGCAGCCAAGGGGCAGGAGAGACCTACGAGCAGTACTTC CASSQGAGETYEQYF few TRBV12-3/TRBV12-4 . TRBJ2-7
TGCAGTGCTAGTTCTCCGGGACAGCACACCGGGGAGCTGTTTTTT CSASSPGQHTGELFF . TRBV20-1 TRBD1 TRBJ2-2
TGTGCCTGGAACACTCCCCACAGGGGGCTTGGAGAGACCCAGTACTTC CAWNTPHRGLGETQYF . TRBV30 TRBD1 TRBJ2-5
TGTGCCAGCAGCCAAGATCCCCTTGCCTACAATGAGCAGTTCTTC CASSQDPLAYNEQFF . TRBV4-2 . TRBJ2-1
TGTGCCAGCAGACCCGGCGGGATCAATCAGCCCCAGCATTTT CASRPGGINQPQHF . TRBV2 . TRBJ1-5
TGTGCCAGCGCCGAGTCCAACTCTGGGGCCAACGTCCTGACTTTC CASAESNSGANVLTF . TRBV12-3/TRBV12-4 . TRBJ2-6
TGTGCCAGCAGCAGTGACCTAGGGGGATTGGGGAACACTGAAGCTTTCTTT CASSSDLGGLGNTEAFF . TRBV12-3/TRBV12-4 . TRBJ1-1
TGTGCCGCGAGAGGTTCAAATCAGCCCCAGCATTTT CAARGSNQPQHF . TRBV6-8 . TRBJ1-5
TGTGCCAGCGGATTGGTACAGGGGGGGGTTCACAATGAGCAGTACTTC CASGLVQGGVHNEQYF . TRBV9 . TRBJ2-5
TGTGCCAGCAGTCCTACTTCGGGGGCCTCAACCTATGGCTACACCTTC CASSPTSGASTYGYTF few TRBV27 . TRBJ1-2
TGTGCCAGCAGCCAAGATTGGCCAGGGTCGGAGGCAGATACGCAGTATTTT CASSQDWPGSEADTQYF . TRBV4-2 . TRBJ2-3
TGCAGTGCCACCGGGACAGGGTTCGGAGATACGCAGTATTTT CSATGTGFGDTQYF few TRBV20-1 TRBD1 TRBJ2-3
TGTGCCAGCAGTTACTCGGGCTCGTCATATGGCTACACCTTC CASSYSGSSYGYTF . TRBV6-5 . TRBJ1-2
TGTGCCAGCAGCTCCTTTCCTGGGAGCTCCTACGAGCAGTACTTC CASSSFPGSSYEQYF . TRBV7-2 . TRBJ2-7
TGTGCCAGCAGCTTAGCTCCAGATGTGGATGATGGCTACACCTTC CASSLAPDVDDGYTF . TRBV7-9 . TRBJ1-2
TGCAGTGCCACCCGGGACCTCACCTACAATGAGCAGTACTTC CSATRDLTYNEQYF . TRBV20-1 . TRBJ2-7
TGTGCCAGCAGTGAAGCGACAGGGGGAACTGAAGCTTTCTTT CASSEATGGTEAFF few TRBV2 TRBD1 TRBJ1-1
TGTGCCAGCAGTTTTGGGTTCGGGACAGAAACTCAAGAGACCCAGTACTTC CASSFGFGTETQETQYF . TRBV27 TRBD1 TRBJ2-5
TGTGCCAGCAGCCAAGAACCTTACCACACAGATACGCAGTATTTT CASSQEPYHTDTQYF . TRBV4-2 . TRBJ2-3
TGTGCCAGCAGCCAAGGAGCAGGGAGGGGTCAGCCCCAGCATTTT CASSQGAGRGQPQHF . TRBV14 . TRBJ1-5
TGTGCCAGCAGCTTAGGGCCAGCGGGAAAACATGAGCAGTTCTTC CASSLGPAGKHEQFF . TRBV7-9 TRBD2 TRBJ2-1
TGCGCCAGCAGCCCACAGGGTCTGCCCAAAAACATTCAGTACTTC CASSPQGLPKNIQYF . TRBV4-1 . TRBJ2-4
TGTGCCAGCAGCCAGGGACCTAGCGTGAAGTTCTTC CASSQGPSVKFF . TRBV4-2 . TRBJ2-1
TGTGCCAGCAGTATCACAGGGGTTGGGACTGAAGCTTTCTTT CASSITGVGTEAFF . TRBV28 TRBD1 TRBJ1-1
TGTGCCAGCAGCGACGACAGGGGAGACACCGGGGAGCTGTTTTTT CASSDDRGDTGELFF . TRBV27 TRBD1 TRBJ2-2
TGTGCCAGCAGCGCTCCTATGGAGGGGGGGGCTTCCTACAATGAGCAGTACTTC CASSAPMEGGASYNEQYF . TRBV9 . TRBJ2-7
TGCAGTGCTAGAGATTACTCCTACAATGAGCAGTTCTTC CSARDYSYNEQFF . TRBV20-1 . TRBJ2-1
TGTGCCAGCAGCTTACTCGGGGGAGGTGATACGCAGTATTTT CASSLLGGGDTQYF many TRBV7-2 . TRBJ2-3